One and the same sample provided the 14 T cell receptor beta chains below, sequenced in a study of response to subunit inactivated influenza vaccine. MiXCR, applied by TCRdb to the RT-PCR reads, yields one record per CDR3 protein. The data show 650,000 to 800,000 distinct CDR3 sequences, with approximately 14% seen just once and 6.5% to 8.5% held by the top ten. The starting material was PBMCs from blood, obtained approximately 15 days before vaccination. These receptors were collected from a man aged 45-65 years who received an inactivated influenza vaccine.

This clonotype turned up a few times. The chain couples TRBV2 to TRBJ2-3; no reliable D call. The CDR3 runs 11 residues. V was cut by 2 bases and J by 13 bases, with 10 bases left in between. Germline lookup yields CDR1 SNHLY and CDR2 FYNNEI. The CDR3 loop is CASSEPGPKYF. The DNA for the CDR3 is TGTGCCAGCAGTGAACCTGGGCCCAAGTATTTT.

The J gene is TRBJ2-3, the V gene TRBV7-2, with D hard to call. Looked up from germline, CDR1 is SGHTA and CDR2 is FQGNSA. The CDR3 has 17 amino acids. V was clipped by 1 base and J by 2 bases, with 16 bases between them. CDR3 loop: CASSLVTVRSNTDTQYF. The DNA of the CDR3 is TGTGCCAGCAGCTTAGTAACAGTTCGAAGCAACACAGATACGCAGTATTTT.

V usage is TRBV3-1 and J usage is TRBJ2-6, with a weak D call TRBD2 (6 bases). The V and J ends lost 5 bases and 2 bases respectively, with 7 bases between them. The CDR3 is made up of 14 amino acids. The germline CDR1 and CDR2 sequences are LGHDT and YNNKEL (reference sequence). Here the CDR3 DNA reads TGTGCCAGCAGCGGGGGGACTGGGGCCAACGTCCTGACTTTC. It codes for CASSGGTGANVLTF.

V gene TRBV4-2 combines with J gene TRBJ2-7; D call uncertain. V lost 0 bases and J lost 6, with 12 bases in between. In germline, CDR1 is LGHNA, CDR2 YNFKEQ. The CDR3 covers 14 residues. CDR3 protein: CASSQESVAAEQYF. The CDR3 DNA reads as TGTGCCAGCAGCCAAGAAAGTGTGGCGGCCGAGCAGTACTTC.

The rearrangement links TRBV6-5 to TRBJ2-7; unclear D gene. Trimming pared 4 bases from V and 6 bases from J, leaving 19 bases between. The CDR3 is 15 residues long. Germline V CDR1 and CDR2: MNHEY, SVGAGI. CDR3 coding DNA: TGTGCCAGCAGTTCTCCCTCACAGCTGCCGGGCGAGCAGTACTTC. The encoded protein is CASSSPSQLPGEQYF.

The rearrangement joins TRBV29-1 to TRBJ1-5; TRBD1 is a possible D gene (5 bases). Trimming stripped 4 bases from V and 1 base from J, with 8 bases between. The length of the CDR3 is 13 residues. Per germline, CDR1 SQVTM and CDR2 ANQGSEA. This chain's CDR3 is CSVAWDSNQPQHF. Here the CDR3 DNA reads TGCAGCGTTGCCTGGGACAGCAATCAGCCCCAGCATTTT.

This clonotype has a handful of counts. This chain uses TRBV7-8 with TRBJ1-3, with D hard to call. Germline loops: CDR1 SGHVS, CDR2 FQNEAQ. Trimming took 2 bases from V and 4 from J, leaving 9 bases between them. The CDR3 totals 14 residues. The CDR3 nucleotides read TGTGCCAGCAGCTTACAACAGTCGGGAAACACCATATATTTT. Translated, it gives CASSLQQSGNTIYF. Filled out from reference TRBV7-8 and TRBJ1-3, the complete variable domain reads GAGVSQSPRYKVAKRGQDVALRCDPISGHVSLFWYQQALGQGPEFLTYFQNEAQLDKSGLPSDRFFAERPEGSVSTLKIQRTQQEDSAVYLCASSLQQSGNTIYFGEGSWLTVV.

The chain links TRBV6-1 to TRBJ2-3; D call uncertain. The germline CDR1 and CDR2 sequences are MNHNS and SASEGT. This CDR3 is 13 amino acids long. Trimming took 8 bases from V and 4 from J, leaving 13 bases between them. CDR3 sequence: CASGRGSSDTQYF. In DNA, the CDR3 is TGTGCCAGCGGACGAGGTTCTTCAGATACGCAGTATTTT.

This clonotype occurred a few times. The V gene is TRBV6-1, the J gene TRBJ1-6; a weak D match, TRBD1 (5 bases). The CDR3 spans 16 residues. Per the germline V gene, CDR1 is MNHNS and CDR2 is SASEGT. Trimming stripped 3 bases from V and 3 bases from J, with 12 bases between. The CDR3 DNA reads TGTGCCAGCAGTGAGTCGGGACTAGGCTATAATTCACCCCTCCACTTT. Its protein product is CASSESGLGYNSPLHF.

The rearrangement uses TRBV10-3 and TRBJ2-1; 7 bases map to TRBD1. Trimming removed 5 bases from V and 4 bases from J; junction bases left unmatched: 8. Germline CDR1 and CDR2: ENHRY and SYGVKD. The CDR3 runs to 15 residues. CDR3 protein: CAISFRDSTYNEQFF. The DNA for the CDR3 is TGTGCCATCAGTTTCCGGGACAGCACATACAATGAGCAGTTCTTC.

This clonotype was observed many times. This chain uses TRBV11-2 with TRBJ2-7; 8 positions agree with TRBD1. V gave up 1 base and J gave up 2 bases; unmatched junction bases: 4. CDR3 length: 15 residues. The germline V gene encodes CDR1 SGHAT and CDR2 FQNNGV. The chain's CDR3 is CASSLGQGFAYEQYF. CDR3 nucleotides: TGTGCCAGCAGCTTAGGACAGGGGTTTGCCTACGAGCAGTACTTC.

The chain uses TRBV6-2 or TRBV6-3 and TRBJ2-4; D gene ambiguous. Germline assignment: CDR1 MNHEY and CDR2 SVGEGT. V gave up 6 bases and J gave up 0 bases, with 18 bases separating them. The CDR3 sequence is 17 residues long. For the CDR3, the DNA is TGTGCCAGCAGCCAATTGGGATCCCCAGTAGCCAAAAACATTCAGTACTTC. This gives the protein CASSQLGSPVAKNIQYF.

This CDR3 reads CSAWTREKLFF. CDR3 DNA sequence: TGCAGTGCTTGGACCCGTGAAAAACTGTTTTTT. The V and J genes are TRBV20-1 and TRBJ1-4; D is uncertain. V lost 5 bases, J lost 7 bases, and 8 bases lay in between. The CDR3 runs to 11 residues. The V gene's germline CDR1 is DFQATT and CDR2 SNEGSKA (reference sequence).

The chain couples TRBV12-3 or TRBV12-4 to TRBJ2-5; D might be TRBD1 or TRBD2, each matching 5 bases. V was pared by 7 bases and J by 0 bases, with 12 bases between. There are 14 residues in the CDR3. CDR3 in amino acids: CASKRGPYQETQYF. In DNA form, the CDR3 reads TGTGCCAGCAAGAGGGGCCCGTACCAAGAGACCCAGTACTTC.